This entry lists 31 T cell receptor beta chains sequenced from one sample in a study of blood T cell repertoires in COVID-19. Libraries were prepared by immunoSEQ multiplex PCR; TCRdb keeps only in-frame clonotypes and omits some of them. The sample lists 400,000 to 450,000 clones, 90% seen once, with about 0.57% in the top ten. Sequenced material: PBMCs or T cells enriched from blood (not recorded which). The source of these receptors is a man between 18 and 35 years old who had recovered from COVID-19.

The chain links TRBV2 to TRBJ1-5; no clear D gene. The germline V gene has CDR1 SNHLY and CDR2 FYNNEI. Trimming took 2 bases from V and 5 from J, leaving 13 bases between them. This CDR3 has 15 amino acids. The CDR3 nucleotides are TGTGCCAGCAGTGAATTGTCTTCGTCCGATCAGCCCCAGCATTTT. This encodes CASSELSSSDQPQHF. Complete variable domain (other parts from reference TRBV2 and TRBJ1-5): EPEVTQTPSHQVTQMGQEVILRCVPISNHLYFYWYRQILGQKVEFLVSFYNNEISEKSEIFDDQFSVERPDGSNFTLKIRSTKLEDSAMYFCASSELSSSDQPQHFGDGTRLSIL.

V is TRBV5-1 and J is TRBJ2-1; TRBD2 matches at 14 bases. V dropped 3 bases and J dropped 4; count of bases not matched to a gene: 6. Germline V gives CDR1 SGHRS, CDR2 YFSETQ. This CDR3 contains 17 residues. The CDR3 sequence: CASSYGTSGGFYNEQFF. CDR3 coding DNA: TGCGCCAGCAGCTACGGGACTAGCGGGGGCTTTTACAATGAGCAGTTCTTC.

The V call is TRBV3-1 (or the pseudogene TRBV3-2), the J call TRBJ1-1; weak D call: TRBD1 (5 bases). V gave up 1 base and J gave up 1 base, with 10 bases separating them. The CDR3 runs 15 residues. Germline CDR1 and CDR2: LGHDT and YNNKEL (reference sequence). CDR3: CASSQGGARNTEAFF. CDR3 nucleotide sequence: TGTGCCAGCAGCCAAGGGGGCGCGAGGAACACTGAAGCTTTCTTT.

The chain employs TRBV27 and TRBJ2-1; 8 nucleotides match TRBD1. Unmatched junction bases numbered 1, after V lost 5 bases and J lost 4 bases. The CDR3 has 13 amino acids. Looked up from germline, CDR1 is MNHEY and CDR2 is SMNVEV (reference sequence). CDR3 amino acids: CASSTGGYNEQFF. CDR3 coding DNA: TGTGCCAGCAGTACAGGGGGATACAATGAGCAGTTCTTC.

The rearrangement joins TRBV2 to TRBJ1-5; maybe TRBD1 (6 bases). The CDR3 has 14 residues. With 4 bases removed from V and 7 bases from J, the gap between germline ends came to 14 bases. Germline V gene lookup returns CDR1 SNHLY and CDR2 FYNNEI. CDR3 residues: CASSGSGDHQPQHF. Written as DNA, the CDR3 is TGTGCCAGCAGTGGTTCAGGGGATCACCAGCCCCAGCATTTT.

This clone was observed a single time. The V and J genes are TRBV12-5 and TRBJ1-4, with D maybe TRBD1 (6 bases). This CDR3 contains 14 residues. CDR1 and CDR2 (germline): LGHNT, FRNRAP. Trimming pared 5 bases from V and 6 bases from J, leaving 13 bases between. The CDR3 spells CASGPAGTHEKLFF. CDR3 nucleotides: TGTGCTAGTGGTCCCGCCGGGACACATGAAAAACTGTTTTTT.

In this sample, this clone turned up once. The V and J genes are TRBV28 and TRBJ2-1; the match to TRBD1 covers 7 bases. Trimming at V came to 7 bases and at J to 3 bases, leaving 12 bases not matched to a gene. This CDR3 spans 16 amino acids. CDR1 is MDHEN and CDR2 is SYDVKM in the germline V gene. The CDR3 protein is CASTGFTGDGYNEQFF. The CDR3 nucleotides read TGTGCCAGCACCGGGTTCACAGGGGACGGCTACAATGAGCAGTTCTTC.

This clone occurred once. The DNA for the CDR3 is TGTGCCAGCAGCTTAGCTGGGACAGGGGGCTATGGCTACACCTTC. Residues: CASSLAGTGGYGYTF. V usage is TRBV7-2 and J usage is TRBJ1-2; 11 bases line up with TRBD1. The CDR3 sequence is 15 residues long. The J segment lost 4 bases and the V segment lost 0 bases, leaving 1 base of the junction unmatched. Germline V lookup: CDR1 SGHTA, CDR2 FQGNSA.

This clone was seen only once. The rearrangement joins TRBV10-3 to TRBJ2-7; 9 nucleotides align to TRBD1. The germline gives CDR1 ENHRY, CDR2 SYGVKD. Germline trimming cut 10 bases from V and 2 bases from J; bases unmatched to any gene: 6. The CDR3 runs to 13 residues. The DNA for the CDR3 is TGTGCCACCGACAGGGGGTCTCCCTACGAGCAGTACTTC. Its protein is CATDRGSPYEQYF.

The chain uses TRBV5-5 and TRBJ2-1; 7 positions match TRBD2. The V segment lost 4 bases and the J segment 1 base; nucleotides outside the gene matches: 5. The CDR3 length is 15 residues. CDR1 and CDR2 from the germline V gene are SGHKS and YYEKEE (reference sequence). Here the CDR3 DNA reads TGTGCCAGCAGCGAAAATAGCGGGTCCTACAATGAGCAGTTCTTC. Amino acids: CASSENSGSYNEQFF. Combining the CDR3 with reference TRBV5-5 and TRBJ2-1 gives the whole variable domain DAGVTQSPTHLIKTRGQQVTLRCSPISGHKSVSWYQQVLGQGPQFIFQYYEKEERGRGNFPDRFSARQFPNYSSELNVNALLLGDSALYLCASSENSGSYNEQFFGPGTRLTVL.

The chain's CDR3 is CASSVGQGRNEQYF. In nucleotides, the CDR3 is TGTGCCAGCAGTGTGGGACAGGGGAGGAACGAGCAGTACTTC. The chain recombines TRBV2 with TRBJ2-7, with 10 bases matching TRBD1. Trimming cost V 4 bases and J 5 bases; bases outside gene matches: 5. The CDR3 length is 14 residues. Germline V gene data show CDR1 as SNHLY and CDR2 as FYNNEI. Combining the CDR3 with reference TRBV2 and TRBJ2-7 gives the whole variable domain EPEVTQTPSHQVTQMGQEVILRCVPISNHLYFYWYRQILGQKVEFLVSFYNNEISEKSEIFDDQFSVERPDGSNFTLKIRSTKLEDSAMYFCASSVGQGRNEQYFGPGTRLTVT.

The V call is TRBV6-4, the J call TRBJ1-1, with unresolved D. CDR1 MRHNA and CDR2 SNTAGT come from the germline V gene. The CDR3 runs to 13 residues. V lost 2 bases, J lost 5 bases, and 9 bases lay in between. The CDR3: CASSDGGVTEAFF. CDR3 bases: TGTGCCAGCAGTGACGGCGGTGTGACTGAAGCTTTCTTT.

For the CDR3, the DNA is TGTGCCAGCAGAGCGGGACGCGGGGAGCTGTTTTTT. It is translated as CASRAGRGELFF. This sequence joins TRBV27 and TRBJ2-2, with 7 bases lining up with TRBD2. The J segment lost 7 bases and the V segment lost 6 bases, leaving 2 bases of the junction unmatched. Germline V CDR1 and CDR2: MNHEY, SMNVEV (reference sequence). The CDR3 totals 12 residues.

The chain is built from TRBV6-5 and TRBJ1-5, with D unresolved. The germline V gene encodes CDR1 MNHEY and CDR2 SVGAGI. Trimming pared 7 bases from V and 4 bases from J, leaving 14 bases between. The CDR3 runs 14 residues. The CDR3 here is CASTEARTNQPQHF. As DNA, the CDR3 is TGTGCCAGCACGGAGGCCAGGACGAATCAGCCCCAGCATTTT.

Note on this clone: Germline and junction disagree at one end, which may indicate a read error. The chain has TRBV12-3 or TRBV12-4 and TRBJ1-2; 8 nucleotides line up with TRBD1. CDR3 length equals 12 residues. CDR3 loop: CASSSSPGQVNF. In nucleotides, the CDR3 is TGTGCCAGCAGTTCATCGCCGGGACAGGTGAACTTC.

This clone was observed once. The sample has other DNA sequences that encode this CDR3 too. The CDR3 is CASSFGGNQPQHF. The CDR3 DNA reads TGTGCCAGCAGTTTCGGGGGTAATCAGCCCCAGCATTTT. This chain connects TRBV27 to TRBJ1-5; D possibly corresponds to TRBD1 (5 bases). Trimming removed 3 bases at V and 4 bases at J, with 7 bases between. Germline CDR1 and CDR2: MNHEY and SMNVEV (reference sequence). This CDR3 comprises 13 residues.

The chain is built from TRBV6-1 and TRBJ1-2; 7 bases match TRBD1. The V gene end was trimmed by 0 bases and the J gene end by 5 bases; junction bases not matched to a gene: 6. Germline V gene data show CDR1 as MNHNS and CDR2 as SASEGT. The CDR3 covers 15 residues. The CDR3 DNA is TGTGCCAGCAGTGAAGCCAACAGGGGCTCGTATGGCTACACCTTC. This codes for CASSEANRGSYGYTF.

This chain links TRBV28 with TRBJ1-2, with 9 bases identical to TRBD1. The CDR3 extends over 18 amino acids. The germline gives CDR1 MDHEN, CDR2 SYDVKM. V lost 8 bases to trimming and J lost 1 base; unmatched junction nucleotides: 17. The CDR3 nucleotides are TGTGCCAGCGAGTCGGGCGGATTGGGACAGGGAGTTAACTATGGCTACACCTTC. Translating it yields CASESGGLGQGVNYGYTF.

V is TRBV11-2 and J is TRBJ2-1; 9 bases fit TRBD2. After removal of 4 bases from V and 6 bases from J, the junction contained 4 bases not matched to a gene. This CDR3 has 14 residues. Germline-derived CDR1 and CDR2 are SGHAT and FQNNGV. The CDR3 DNA reads as TGTGCCAGCAGCTCCCTAGCGGGGCCCAATGAGCAGTTCTTC. Translation: CASSSLAGPNEQFF. Drawing the rest from reference TRBV11-2 and TRBJ2-1, the complete variable domain is EAGVAQSPRYKIIEKRQSVAFWCNPISGHATLYWYQQILGQGPKLLIQFQNNGVVDDSQLPKDRFSAERLKGVDSTLKIQPAKLEDSAVYLCASSSLAGPNEQFFGPGTRLTVL.

The chain employs TRBV2 and TRBJ2-2; TRBD1 matches at 10 bases. This CDR3 is 16 amino acids long. Germline V lookup: CDR1 SNHLY, CDR2 FYNNEI. Trimming at V came to 5 bases and at J to 0 bases, leaving 3 bases not matched to a gene. DNA for the CDR3: TGTGCCAGCAGTCGGGACAGGGGAACGAACACCGGGGAGCTGTTTTTT. It yields the protein CASSRDRGTNTGELFF.

The chain combines TRBV5-5 with TRBJ2-7; 7 nucleotides align to TRBD1. CDR3 length: 15 residues. J gave up 4 bases and V 5 bases, and 12 bases lay outside the gene matches. Germline V lookup: CDR1 SGHKS, CDR2 YYEKEE (reference sequence). The CDR3 bases are TGTGCCAGCAGTTATACCCGGGACAGTGGGTACGAGCAGTACTTC. Translating it yields CASSYTRDSGYEQYF.

Regarding this clone: Relative to the germline gene, one junction end is altered; a read error may explain this. Here the CDR3 reads CASSSGLLNIEAFF. The CDR3, as DNA: TGTGCCAGCAGCTCGGGACTCCTGAACATTGAAGCTTTCTTT. The rearrangement uses TRBV5-8 and TRBJ1-1, with D possibly matching TRBD1 (5 bases). CDR3 size: 14 residues. CDR1 and CDR2 (germline): SGHTS, YDEGEE.

This rearrangement joins TRBV29-1 to TRBJ2-5, with 7 nucleotides matching TRBD2. This CDR3 is 12 amino acids long. CDR1 and CDR2 from the germline V gene are SQVTM and ANQGSEA. V lost 6 bases to trimming and J lost 5 bases; unmatched junction nucleotides: 6. The CDR3 coding sequence is TGCAGCGTCCGGGGGGATGGGGAGACCCAGTACTTC. Its protein is CSVRGDGETQYF.

The genes are TRBV6-5 and TRBJ2-1; no clear D gene. Looked up from germline, CDR1 is MNHEY and CDR2 is SVGAGI. There are 15 residues in the CDR3. Between the trimmed V and J ends, which lost 4 bases and 10 bases, there was a span of 20 bases. The DNA for the CDR3 is TGTGCCAGCAGTTCCTTACCGTACCGAGGTTCGGAGCAGTTCTTC. Its translation: CASSSLPYRGSEQFF.

The gene calls are TRBV3-1 (or the pseudogene TRBV3-2) and TRBJ2-5; 14 bases are shared with TRBD2. The CDR3 spans 17 residues. V lost 1 base, J lost 4 bases, and 5 bases stayed unmatched. Germline loops: CDR1 LGHDT, CDR2 YNNKEL (reference sequence). This CDR3 is CASSQAEGLAGGETQYF. The CDR3 DNA follows: TGTGCCAGCAGCCAAGCGGAAGGACTAGCGGGAGGAGAGACCCAGTACTTC.

This CDR3 reads CASTPSEDGGYTF. For the CDR3, the DNA is TGTGCCAGCACTCCCTCGGAGGATGGTGGCTACACCTTC. The chain has TRBV9 and TRBJ1-2, with D hard to call. Between the trimmed V and J ends, which lost 6 bases and 7 bases, there was a span of 16 bases. Germline V gene data show CDR1 as SGDLS and CDR2 as YYNGEE. The CDR3 covers 13 residues.

The chain carries TRBV4-1 and TRBJ2-1, with 7 nucleotides matching TRBD2. CDR1 is MGHRA and CDR2 is YSYEKL in the germline V gene. This CDR3 contains 15 residues. The V segment lost 0 bases and the J segment 9 bases; nucleotides outside the gene matches: 8. CDR3 loop: CASSQDRGRAGEQFF. The CDR3 nucleotides are TGCGCCAGCAGCCAAGATCGGGGGAGGGCTGGTGAGCAGTTCTTC.

This chain uses TRBV27 with TRBJ2-1; maybe TRBD2 (5 bases). Germline CDR1 is MNHEY and CDR2 is SMNVEV (reference sequence). V lost 2 bases, J lost 4 bases, and 12 bases lay in between. This CDR3 region has 15 residues. CDR3 DNA: TGTGCCAGCAGTTTACATAGCGACCATTACAATGAGCAGTTCTTC. Amino acids: CASSLHSDHYNEQFF.

This clone was seen a handful of times. The rearrangement joins TRBV11-2 to TRBJ2-5, with 9 bases lining up with TRBD1. Per the germline V gene, CDR1 is SGHAT and CDR2 is FQNNGV. The CDR3 spans 17 residues. Trimming at V came to 2 bases and at J to 2 bases, leaving 9 bases not matched to a gene. The CDR3 region is CASSLMFTGGGQETQYF. The CDR3 DNA is TGTGCCAGCAGCTTAATGTTTACAGGGGGCGGACAAGAGACCCAGTACTTC.

This chain connects TRBV7-9 to TRBJ1-2; D remains unclear. The CDR3 runs to 14 residues. From germline, CDR1 is SEHNR and CDR2 FQNEAQ (reference sequence). Trimming cost V 4 bases and J 4 bases, with 13 bases left between them. The CDR3 spells CASSSIDSRYGYTF. Written as DNA, the CDR3 is TGTGCCAGCAGCTCTATCGACTCACGCTATGGCTACACCTTC. The full variable domain, its missing parts supplied by reference TRBV7-9 and TRBJ1-2, is DTGVSQNPRHKITKRGQNVTFRCDPISEHNRLYWYRQTLGQGPEFLTYFQNEAQLEKSRLLSDRFSAERPKGSFSTLEIQRTEQGDSAMYLCASSSIDSRYGYTFGSGTRLTVV.

The chain recombines TRBV7-8 with TRBJ1-1, with D possibly being TRBD1 (5 bases). The CDR3 extends over 13 amino acids. Germline CDR1 SGHVS, CDR2 FQNEAQ. Trimming shortened V by 3 bases and J by 5 bases, and 10 bases separated the two germline ends. Here the CDR3 reads CASSLRGGTEAFF. The CDR3 DNA is TGTGCCAGCAGCTTGCGTGGGGGGACTGAAGCTTTCTTT.